The source of this TCR beta chain is a study of blood T cells in healthy people across ages. Combining a sample-barcoded 5' primer with a J-beta primer mix, a second PCR ran for about 6 to 11 cycles. TCRdb recomputed calls from the 5' RACE reads with MiXCR, one row per CDR3 protein. The table has around 670,000 distinct CDR3 sequences, about 30% seen once. This CDR3 is built from 14 residues. Germline V lookup: CDR1 SGHRS, CDR2 YFSETQ. Comments on this clonotype: Its cognate antigen is unknown.

Whole-study results and caveats: Unsorted PBMCs ruled out conclusive naive versus antigen-experienced comparison.

The authors extracted at least 5 micrograms of total RNA per sample. This TCR was recovered from an elderly woman in good health. J is TRBJ2-7 and V is TRBV5-1, with D tentatively TRBD1 or TRBD2 (5 bases each). Material: blood. CDR3 sequence: CASRFRPGSYEQYF. As DNA, the CDR3 is TGCGCAAGCCGGTTTAGGCCAGGGAGCTACGAGCAGTACTTC.